This T cell receptor (beta chain) came from a study of cytomegalovirus exposure and HLA in healthy donors. This PCR relied on a set of 60 Vbeta primers and 13 Jbeta primers. The repertoire was sequenced with immunoSEQ multiplex PCR; TCRdb's copy has only in-frame clones and lacks some. This table holds about 110,000 clones, approximately 80% found once. Study-wide points: A later analysis reportedly found fewer N-insertions in an Asian-associated ancestry cluster than the roughly 680-donor mean. Several of the most significant clusters appeared, in a later analysis, to be linked to common viral pathogens. A later examination showed that TCR association rates differed by HLA locus, with DRB1 most and HLA-C fewest.

Deletions cut 4 bases from V and 5 bases from J, with 17 bases between. This CDR3 is built from 15 residues. Germline-derived CDR1 and CDR2 are SGHTA and FQGNSA. Turning to this clone: Its target is not known.

This receptor was taken from a man younger than 40 in good health and CMV-seropositive. The genes are TRBV7-2 and TRBJ1-1; D perhaps matches TRBD1 (5 bases). The specimen sequenced was PBMCs. The CDR3 sequence is CASSSREWRGTEAFF. The CDR3 nucleotides are TGTGCCAGCAGCTCAAGGGAGTGGCGGGGGACTGAAGCTTTCTTT.